The TCR beta chain under discussion was sequenced for a study of shared clonotypes between healthy human individuals. Generated by immunoSEQ multiplex PCR, the TCRdb table keeps only in-frame clones and is missing some. The profile covers just over 2,000,000 clones, with around 96% appearing a single time and around 1.1% taken by the ten largest. In the naive CD8 group, cells lacked CD45RO and were positively selected for CCR7, so terminally differentiated effector memory CD45RA+ cells were left out. The CDR3 runs to 13 residues. V lost 3 bases and J lost 6, with 12 bases in between. Germline V gives CDR1 MNHEY, CDR2 SMNVEV (reference sequence).

The chain has TRBV27 and TRBJ2-7; D remains ambiguous. Sequencing was done on a sample of naive CD8+ T cells sorted from blood. This sequence originates from a man aged 18 to 29 in good health. The CDR3 nucleotides are TGTGCCAGCAGTTTGATTAACGGCCTCGAGCAGTACTTC. This translates into CASSLINGLEQYF.